This TCR beta chain was found in a study of T-cell reconstitution after alpha-beta-depleted transplantation in children. Study observations and caveats: Recipient T cells and thymic progenitors that survived were the source of the high TCRbeta diversity seen at day 60 in some patients. There were reportedly several hundred expanded graft clones from which alpha-beta T cells came about two months after transplant. T-cell numbers and diversity one year post-transplant derived largely from freshly generated T cells.

Unique molecular identifiers were used to barcode this TCRbeta library. TCRdb ran MiXCR on the PCR reads and lists one entry per CDR3 protein. Of 500,000 to 750,000 distinct CDR3 sequences listed, 20% to 30% are singletons. V lost 5 bases and J lost 13; bases outside the gene matches: 5. The CDR3 is 11 amino acids. The table lists this clonotype with a few counts. The antigen remains undetermined. The V gene is TRBV12-3 or TRBV12-4, the J gene TRBJ2-1; 7 bases fit TRBD2. The sequences come from PBMCs, collected before TCRalphabeta/CD19-depleted stem cell transplant. The source is a boy under three years old with Wiskott-Aldrich syndrome, due to receive a stem cell transplant. DNA of the CDR3: TGTGCCAGCAGTCAAACTAGCGCCCAGTTCTTC. Its translation is CASSQTSAQFF.